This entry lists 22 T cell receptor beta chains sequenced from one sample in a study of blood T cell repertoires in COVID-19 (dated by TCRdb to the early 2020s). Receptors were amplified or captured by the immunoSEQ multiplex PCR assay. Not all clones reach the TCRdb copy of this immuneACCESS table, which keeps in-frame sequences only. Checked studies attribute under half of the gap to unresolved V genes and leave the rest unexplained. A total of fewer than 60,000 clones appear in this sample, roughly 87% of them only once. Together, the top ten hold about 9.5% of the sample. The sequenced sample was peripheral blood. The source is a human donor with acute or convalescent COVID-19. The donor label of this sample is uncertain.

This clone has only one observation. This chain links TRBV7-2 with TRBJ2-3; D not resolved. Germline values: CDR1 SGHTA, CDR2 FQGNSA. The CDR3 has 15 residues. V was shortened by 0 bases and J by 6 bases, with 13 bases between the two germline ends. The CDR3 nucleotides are TGTGCCAGCAGCTTAGCGGGCCAGAATGCGGATACGCAGTATTTT. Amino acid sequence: CASSLAGQNADTQYF.

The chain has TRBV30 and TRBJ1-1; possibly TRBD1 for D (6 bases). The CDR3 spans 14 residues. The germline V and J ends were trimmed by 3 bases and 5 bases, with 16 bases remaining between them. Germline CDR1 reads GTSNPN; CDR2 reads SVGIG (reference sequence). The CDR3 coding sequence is TGTGCCTGGAGATCGAGGGGGATTCTTACTGAAGCTTTCTTT. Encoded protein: CAWRSRGILTEAFF. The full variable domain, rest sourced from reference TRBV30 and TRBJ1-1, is SQTIHQWPATLVQPVGSPLSLECTVEGTSNPNLYWYRQAAGRGLQLLFYSVGIGQISSEVPQNLSASRPQDRQFILSSKKLLLSDSGFYLCAWRSRGILTEAFFGQGTRLTVV.

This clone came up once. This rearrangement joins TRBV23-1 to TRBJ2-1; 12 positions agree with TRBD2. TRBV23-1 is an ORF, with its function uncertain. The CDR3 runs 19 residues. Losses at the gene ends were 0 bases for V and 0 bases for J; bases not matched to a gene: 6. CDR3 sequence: CASSQSPSGRAYSYNEQFF. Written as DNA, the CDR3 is TGCGCCAGCAGTCAATCGCCTAGCGGGAGGGCTTACTCCTACAATGAGCAGTTCTTC.

CDR3 in amino acids: CASSPDDGDYSGANVLTF. The CDR3, as DNA: TGTGCCAGCTCACCCGATGATGGGGACTACTCTGGGGCCAACGTCCTGACTTTC. The chain is built from TRBV18 and TRBJ2-6; 7 bases align to TRBD2. Trimming cost V 3 bases and J 0 bases; bases outside gene matches: 8. The CDR3 length is 18 residues. Germline loops: CDR1 KGHSH, CDR2 LQKENI.

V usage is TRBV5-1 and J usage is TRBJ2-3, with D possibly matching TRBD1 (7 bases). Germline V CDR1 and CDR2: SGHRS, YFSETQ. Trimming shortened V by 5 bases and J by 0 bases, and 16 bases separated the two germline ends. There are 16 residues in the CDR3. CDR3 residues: CASREGAASSTDTQYF. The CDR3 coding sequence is TGCGCCAGCAGGGAGGGGGCCGCAAGTAGCACAGATACGCAGTATTTT.

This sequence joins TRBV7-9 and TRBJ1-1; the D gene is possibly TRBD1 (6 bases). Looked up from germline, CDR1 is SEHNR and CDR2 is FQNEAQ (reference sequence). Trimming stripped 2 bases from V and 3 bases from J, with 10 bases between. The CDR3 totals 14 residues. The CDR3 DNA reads TGTGCCAGCAGCTTAATGCAGGGGTACACTGAAGCTTTCTTT. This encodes CASSLMQGYTEAFF.

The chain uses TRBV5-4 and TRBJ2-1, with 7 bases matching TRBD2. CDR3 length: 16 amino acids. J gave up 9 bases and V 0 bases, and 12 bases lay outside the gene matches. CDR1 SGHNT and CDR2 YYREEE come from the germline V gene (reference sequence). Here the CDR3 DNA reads TGTGCCAGCAGCTTGGGTGGACTAGAGACCCGCCCTGAGCAGTTCTTC. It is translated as CASSLGGLETRPEQFF.

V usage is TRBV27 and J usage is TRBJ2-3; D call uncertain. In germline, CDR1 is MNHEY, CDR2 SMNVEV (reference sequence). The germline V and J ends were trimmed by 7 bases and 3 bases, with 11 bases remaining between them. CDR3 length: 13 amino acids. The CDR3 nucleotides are TGTGCCAGCACGAGGCGTTTTACAGATACGCAGTATTTT. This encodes CASTRRFTDTQYF.

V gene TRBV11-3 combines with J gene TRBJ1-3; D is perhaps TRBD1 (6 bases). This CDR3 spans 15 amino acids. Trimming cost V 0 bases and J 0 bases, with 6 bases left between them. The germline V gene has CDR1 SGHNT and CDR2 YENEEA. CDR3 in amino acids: CASSLEGHSGNTIYF. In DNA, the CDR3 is TGTGCCAGCAGCTTAGAGGGACACTCTGGAAACACCATATATTTT.

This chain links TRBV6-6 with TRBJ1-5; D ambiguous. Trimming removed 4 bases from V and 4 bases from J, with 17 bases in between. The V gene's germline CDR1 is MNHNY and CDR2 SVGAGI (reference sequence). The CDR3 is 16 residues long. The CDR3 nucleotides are TGTGCCAGCAGTTCCCCGGGAGGCCTTCCTAATCAGCCCCAGCATTTT. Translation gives CASSSPGGLPNQPQHF.

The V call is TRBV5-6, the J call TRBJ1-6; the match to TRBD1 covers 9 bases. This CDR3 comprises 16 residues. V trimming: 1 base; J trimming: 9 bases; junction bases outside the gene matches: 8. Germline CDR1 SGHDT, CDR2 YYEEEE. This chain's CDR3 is CASSLLAGQGTSPLHF. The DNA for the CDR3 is TGTGCCAGCAGCTTGCTGGCGGGACAGGGCACTTCACCCCTCCACTTT.

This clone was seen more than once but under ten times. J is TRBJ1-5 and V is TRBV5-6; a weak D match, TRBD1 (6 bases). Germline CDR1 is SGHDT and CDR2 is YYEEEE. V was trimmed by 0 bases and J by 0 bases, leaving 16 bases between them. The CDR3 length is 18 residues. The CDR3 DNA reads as TGTGCCAGCAGCTTGGCGGGCGCAGGGGCGATTAGCAATCAGCCCCAGCATTTT. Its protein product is CASSLAGAGAISNQPQHF.

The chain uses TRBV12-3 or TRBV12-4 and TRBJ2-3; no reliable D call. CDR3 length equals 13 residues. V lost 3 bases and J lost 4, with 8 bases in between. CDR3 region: CASSLGTADTQYF. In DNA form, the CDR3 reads TGTGCCAGCAGTTTGGGCACAGCAGATACGCAGTATTTT.

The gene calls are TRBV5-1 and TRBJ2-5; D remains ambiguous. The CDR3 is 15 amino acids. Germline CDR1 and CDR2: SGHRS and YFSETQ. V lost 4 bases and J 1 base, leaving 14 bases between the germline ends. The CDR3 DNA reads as TGCGCCAGCAGCGGGTCGACACAGAGCCAAGAGACCCAGTACTTC. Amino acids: CASSGSTQSQETQYF.

The CDR3 loop is CASRWDRQNYGYTF. CDR3 bases: TGTGCCAGCAGATGGGACAGGCAGAACTATGGCTACACCTTC. V gene TRBV2 combines with J gene TRBJ1-2, with 8 bases that match TRBD1. Germline CDR1 SNHLY, CDR2 FYNNEI. The CDR3 length is 14 residues. After removal of 6 bases from V and 2 bases from J, the junction contained 5 bases not matched to a gene.

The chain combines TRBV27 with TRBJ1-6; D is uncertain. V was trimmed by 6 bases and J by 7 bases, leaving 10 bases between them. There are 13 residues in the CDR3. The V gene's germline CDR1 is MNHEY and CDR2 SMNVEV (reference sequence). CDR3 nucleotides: TGTGCCAGCAGGTTGTCGAGGAATTCACCCCTCCACTTT. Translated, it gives CASRLSRNSPLHF.

CDR3 bases: TGTGCCAGCAGTCCTCCCCAGGGATACTACAATGAGCAGTTCTTC. Amino acids: CASSPPQGYYNEQFF. The chain joins TRBV2 to TRBJ2-1; D perhaps matches TRBD1 (5 bases). This CDR3 is built from 15 residues. In germline, CDR1 is SNHLY, CDR2 FYNNEI. V was pared by 5 bases and J by 3 bases, with 14 bases between.

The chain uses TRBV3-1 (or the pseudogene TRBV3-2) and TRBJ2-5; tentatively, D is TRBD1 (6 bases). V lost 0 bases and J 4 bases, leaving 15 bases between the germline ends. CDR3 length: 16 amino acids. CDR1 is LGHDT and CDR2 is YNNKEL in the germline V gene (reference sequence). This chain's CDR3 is CASSQDVSGRGETQYF. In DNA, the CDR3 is TGTGCCAGCAGCCAAGATGTATCGGGCAGGGGAGAGACCCAGTACTTC.

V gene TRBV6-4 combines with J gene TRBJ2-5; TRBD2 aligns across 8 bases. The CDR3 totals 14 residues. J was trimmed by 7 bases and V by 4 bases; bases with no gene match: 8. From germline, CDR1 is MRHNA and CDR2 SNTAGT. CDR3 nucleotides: TGTGCCAGCAGTGTGATAGCGGGGCAACGGACCCAGTACTTC. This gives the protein CASSVIAGQRTQYF.

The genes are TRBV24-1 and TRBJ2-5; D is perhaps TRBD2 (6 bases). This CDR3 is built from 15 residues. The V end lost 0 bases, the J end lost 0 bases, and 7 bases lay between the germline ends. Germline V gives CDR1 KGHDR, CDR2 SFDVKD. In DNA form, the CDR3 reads TGTGCCACCAGTGATTTGGGCGGGAACCAAGAGACCCAGTACTTC. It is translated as CATSDLGGNQETQYF.

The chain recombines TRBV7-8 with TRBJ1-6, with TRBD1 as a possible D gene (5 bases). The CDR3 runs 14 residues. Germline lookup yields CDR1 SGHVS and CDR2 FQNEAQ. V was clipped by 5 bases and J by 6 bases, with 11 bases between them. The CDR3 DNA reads TGTGCCAGCAGCCCACGGGGGTTTAATTCACCCCTCCACTTT. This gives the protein CASSPRGFNSPLHF.

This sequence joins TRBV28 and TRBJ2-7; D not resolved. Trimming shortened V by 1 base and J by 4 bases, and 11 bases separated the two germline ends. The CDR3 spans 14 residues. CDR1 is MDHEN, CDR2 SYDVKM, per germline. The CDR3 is CASSLSGFGYEQYF. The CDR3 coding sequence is TGTGCCAGCAGTTTATCCGGGTTTGGTTACGAGCAGTACTTC. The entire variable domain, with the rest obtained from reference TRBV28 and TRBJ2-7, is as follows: DVKVTQSSRYLVKRTGEKVFLECVQDMDHENMFWYRQDPGLGLRLIYFSYDVKMKEKGDIPEGYSVSREKKERFSLILESASTNQTSMYLCASSLSGFGYEQYFGPGTRLTVT.